The 17 T cell receptor beta chains given below trace back to one sample, sequenced in a study of blood T cell repertoires in COVID-19. Sequencing used immunoSEQ multiplex PCR; TCRdb keeps in-frame clones, though not all of them. Among approximately 140,000 clones listed, around four fifths were seen once. The sample taken for sequencing was PBMCs or T cells enriched from blood (not recorded which). These receptors came from a woman between 45 and 65 years old with acute COVID-19.

The CDR3 nucleotides read TGTGCCAGCAGCCCTGCGGGGTTCTCCTACAATGAGCAGTTCTTC. Its protein product is CASSPAGFSYNEQFF. V and J are TRBV7-9 and TRBJ2-1; tentatively, D is TRBD2 (6 bases). Between the trimmed V and J ends, which lost 5 bases and 0 bases, there was a span of 11 bases. The V gene's germline CDR1 is SEHNR and CDR2 FQNEAQ (reference sequence). CDR3 size: 15 residues.

The chain combines TRBV11-3 with TRBJ2-7; TRBD1 agrees at 8 bases. V dropped 5 bases and J dropped 4; count of bases not matched to a gene: 16. The V gene's germline CDR1 is SGHNT and CDR2 YENEEA. The CDR3 length is 17 residues. The CDR3 DNA sequence: TGTGCCAGCAGCCCTAGTAATGCGGGGACAGGTTGGTACGAGCAGTACTTC. The encoded protein is CASSPSNAGTGWYEQYF.

This clone came up once. The V and J genes are TRBV30 and TRBJ2-1; the D is unclear. CDR1 GTSNPN and CDR2 SVGIG come from the germline V gene (reference sequence). V lost 1 base and J 6 bases, leaving 7 bases between the germline ends. The CDR3 consists of 12 residues. In nucleotides, the CDR3 is TGTGCCTGGAGTGGACTCCCCAATGAGCAGTTCTTC. It translates to CAWSGLPNEQFF.

V gene TRBV4-2 combines with J gene TRBJ2-1, with 7 bases aligning to TRBD1. The CDR3 has 16 residues. V lost 0 bases to trimming and J lost 1 base; unmatched junction nucleotides: 3. Per germline, CDR1 LGHNA and CDR2 YNFKEQ. This CDR3 is CASSQDRDSSYNEQFF. The CDR3 DNA follows: TGTGCCAGCAGCCAAGATAGGGACAGTTCCTACAATGAGCAGTTCTTC.

J is TRBJ1-4 and V is TRBV7-7, with 8 nucleotides matching TRBD1. The length of the CDR3 is 15 residues. Trimming removed 5 bases from V and 7 bases from J; junction bases left unmatched: 9. Germline CDR1 SSHAT, CDR2 FNYEAQ (reference sequence). The CDR3 DNA is TGTGCCAGCAGCACCGGACAGGGCTTGGGTGAAAAACTGTTTTTT. Translated: CASSTGQGLGEKLFF.

The chain recombines TRBV7-8 with TRBJ2-7, with D unclear. This CDR3 contains 15 residues. The germline CDR1 and CDR2 sequences are SGHVS and FQNEAQ. V was clipped by 5 bases and J by 3 bases, with 17 bases between them. The CDR3 is CASSIHLPSNYEQYF. CDR3 in DNA: TGTGCCAGCAGCATCCACCTGCCCTCTAACTACGAGCAGTACTTC.

The chain is built from TRBV7-3 and TRBJ2-7; D may be TRBD2 (6 bases). The CDR3 sequence is 16 residues long. Trimming left V 5 bases short and J 4 bases short, with 21 bases between. Germline loops: CDR1 SGHTA, CDR2 FQGTGA. The CDR3, as DNA: TGTGCCAGCAGCCCATCTACGGGGGTGGGCGAATACGAGCAGTACTTC. It is translated as CASSPSTGVGEYEQYF.

This rearrangement joins TRBV5-1 to TRBJ2-1; a possible D gene is TRBD2 (5 bases). Between the trimmed V and J ends, which lost 0 bases and 7 bases, there was a span of 5 bases. The V gene's germline CDR1 is SGHRS and CDR2 YFSETQ. This CDR3 contains 12 residues. The CDR3 sequence: CASSLAGNEQFF. The CDR3 DNA sequence: TGCGCCAGCAGCTTGGCGGGAAATGAGCAGTTCTTC.

The chain is built from TRBV9 and TRBJ2-1; 9 bases agree with TRBD2. There are 16 residues in the CDR3. Germline trimming cut 2 bases from V and 7 bases from J; bases unmatched to any gene: 10. Germline V gene lookup returns CDR1 SGDLS and CDR2 YYNGEE. The CDR3 sequence is CASSVLAGGLGNEQFF. CDR3 nucleotides: TGTGCCAGCAGCGTTTTGGCGGGAGGGCTGGGTAATGAGCAGTTCTTC.

The CDR3 DNA reads as TGTGCCAGCAGCCTAGGGAGCGGGCCCGCGACCCAGTACTTC. Protein sequence: CASSLGSGPATQYF. The chain has TRBV5-8 and TRBJ2-5; D may be TRBD2 (6 bases). V lost 4 bases and J lost 7, with 17 bases in between. Germline values: CDR1 SGHTS, CDR2 YDEGEE. The CDR3 consists of 14 residues.

This rearrangement joins TRBV28 to TRBJ1-1; D remains unclear. CDR1 is MDHEN, CDR2 SYDVKM, per germline. CDR3 length equals 15 residues. Trimming pared 7 bases from V and 2 bases from J, leaving 17 bases between. The CDR3 nucleotides are TGTGCCAGCATGGGCATTACGTCACTTAACACTGAAGCTTTCTTT. Its protein product is CASMGITSLNTEAFF. Using reference TRBV28 and TRBJ1-1 for the parts outside the CDR3, the full variable domain is DVKVTQSSRYLVKRTGEKVFLECVQDMDHENMFWYRQDPGLGLRLIYFSYDVKMKEKGDIPEGYSVSREKKERFSLILESASTNQTSMYLCASMGITSLNTEAFFGQGTRLTVV.

The rearrangement links TRBV24-1 to TRBJ2-1, with 7 bases that match TRBD1. The V and J ends lost 9 bases and 3 bases, in that order; junction bases with no gene match: 7. Germline V gives CDR1 KGHDR, CDR2 SFDVKD. This CDR3 has 14 residues. The chain's CDR3 is CATAMGTDYNEQFF. In DNA, the CDR3 is TGTGCCACCGCCATGGGGACAGACTACAATGAGCAGTTCTTC.

The V and J genes are TRBV25-1 and TRBJ2-7; 9 bases line up with TRBD2. Germline V CDR1 and CDR2: MGHDK, SYGVNS. This CDR3 is 15 amino acids long. V shed 3 bases and J 7 bases; nucleotides not matched to a gene: 10. The CDR3 protein is CASSDSGRASGEQYF. The CDR3 bases are TGTGCCAGCAGTGATAGCGGGAGAGCTTCGGGTGAGCAGTACTTC.

This chain links TRBV6-4 with TRBJ2-2, with D possibly TRBD1 on 6 matching bases. V gave up 6 bases and J gave up 2 bases, with 16 bases separating them. The CDR3 length is 16 residues. CDR1 MRHNA and CDR2 SNTAGT come from the germline V gene. The CDR3, as DNA: TGTGCCAGCAGCACGACAGGACCCCCTAACACCGGGGAGCTGTTTTTT. This sequence encodes CASSTTGPPNTGELFF.

The chain is built from TRBV5-1 and TRBJ1-1, with 7 positions matching TRBD1. This CDR3 contains 14 residues. V was clipped by 6 bases and J by 0 bases; unmatched bases: 5. Germline CDR1 is SGHRS and CDR2 is YFSETQ. The CDR3 sequence is CASTPGGMNTEAFF. DNA for the CDR3: TGCGCCAGCACCCCAGGGGGGATGAACACTGAAGCTTTCTTT.

This chain joins TRBV2 and TRBJ1-5; 7 bases line up with TRBD1. CDR1 is SNHLY and CDR2 is FYNNEI in the germline V gene. V gave up 6 bases and J gave up 7 bases; unmatched junction bases: 9. CDR3 length equals 14 residues. The CDR3 nucleotides read TGTGCCAGCAGCCTACAGGGGCTTAGGCAGCCCCAGCATTTT. Translated, it gives CASSLQGLRQPQHF.

V is TRBV7-9 and J is TRBJ2-1; D is undetermined. Germline V CDR1 and CDR2: SEHNR, FQNEAQ (reference sequence). With 6 bases removed from V and 1 base from J, the gap between germline ends came to 10 bases. The CDR3 has 14 residues. The CDR3 nucleotides are TGTGCCAGCAGATCTAGTTGGTCCTACAATGAGCAGTTCTTC. This gives the protein CASRSSWSYNEQFF. The full variable domain, in which reference TRBV7-9 and TRBJ2-1 provide the parts outside the CDR3, is DTGVSQNPRHKITKRGQNVTFRCDPISEHNRLYWYRQTLGQGPEFLTYFQNEAQLEKSRLLSDRFSAERPKGSFSTLEIQRTEQGDSAMYLCASRSSWSYNEQFFGPGTRLTVL.